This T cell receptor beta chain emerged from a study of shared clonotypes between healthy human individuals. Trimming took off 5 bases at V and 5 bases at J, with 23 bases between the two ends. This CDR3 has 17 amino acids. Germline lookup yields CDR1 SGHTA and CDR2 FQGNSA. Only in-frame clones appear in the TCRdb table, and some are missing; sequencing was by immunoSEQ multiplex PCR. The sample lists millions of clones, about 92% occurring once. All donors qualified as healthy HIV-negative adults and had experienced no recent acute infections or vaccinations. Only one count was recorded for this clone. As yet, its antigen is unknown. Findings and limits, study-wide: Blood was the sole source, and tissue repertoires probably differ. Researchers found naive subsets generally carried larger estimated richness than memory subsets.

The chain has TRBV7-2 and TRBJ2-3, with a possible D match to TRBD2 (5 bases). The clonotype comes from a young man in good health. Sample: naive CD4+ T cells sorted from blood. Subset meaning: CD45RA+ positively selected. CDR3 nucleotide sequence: TGTGCCAGCAGCCCAAGCCAGGTATTGGGTCGGGAAGATACGCAGTATTTT. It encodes CASSPSQVLGREDTQYF. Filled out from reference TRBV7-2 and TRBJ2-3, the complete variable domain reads GAGVSQSPSNKVTEKGKDVELRCDPISGHTALYWYRQSLGQGLEFLIYFQGNSAPDKSGLPSDRFSAERTGGSVSTLTIQRTQQEDSAVYLCASSPSQVLGREDTQYFGPGTRLTVL.